These 20 T cell receptor beta chains were sequenced from one sample in a study of shared clonotypes between healthy human individuals. Produced via immunoSEQ multiplex PCR; TCRdb's table is partial and in-frame only. Of around 2.1 million clones in the sample, about 92% were seen once. Naive CD8 cells comprised CD45RO-negative, CCR7-positively selected cells, excluding terminally differentiated effector memory CD45RA+ cells. Material: naive CD8+ T cells from PBMCs. These receptors were taken from a young man in good health. Some clones in this sample may be carry-over from other donors' samples.

The chain joins TRBV5-6 to TRBJ2-2, with D uncertain. The germline CDR1 and CDR2 sequences are SGHDT and YYEEEE. Trimming removed 2 bases from V and 7 bases from J, with 6 bases in between. The CDR3 sequence is 12 residues long. Here the CDR3 DNA reads TGTGCCAGCAGCTTTGGTGGCGGGGAGCTGTTTTTT. It is translated as CASSFGGGELFF.

The genes are TRBV5-6 and TRBJ2-1; possible D gene TRBD2, 7 bases. From germline, CDR1 is SGHDT and CDR2 YYEEEE. V lost 4 bases and J 1 base, leaving 18 bases between the germline ends. This CDR3 spans 17 amino acids. The CDR3 DNA reads as TGTGCCAGCAGCGGGCCCCGGGGGGCGGTATCCTACAATGAGCAGTTCTTC. Protein sequence: CASSGPRGAVSYNEQFF. Using reference TRBV5-6 and TRBJ2-1 for the parts outside the CDR3, the full variable domain is DAGVTQSPTHLIKTRGQQVTLRCSPKSGHDTVSWYQQALGQGPQFIFQYYEEEERQRGNFPDRFSGHQFPNYSSELNVNALLLGDSALYLCASSGPRGAVSYNEQFFGPGTRLTVL.

This chain connects TRBV9 to TRBJ2-7; D might be TRBD2 (5 bases). The V gene lost 0 bases and the J gene lost 7 bases, with 14 bases spanning the gap. The CDR3 sequence is 14 residues long. Germline CDR1 and CDR2: SGDLS and YYNGEE. The CDR3 DNA sequence: TGTGCCAGCAGCGTAGGTGGGAAGTCGGGAGAGCAGTACTTC. Translated: CASSVGGKSGEQYF.

This rearrangement joins TRBV19 to TRBJ1-1; D call uncertain. The germline V and J ends were trimmed by 3 bases and 8 bases, with 13 bases remaining between them. This CDR3 region has 13 residues. The germline CDR1 and CDR2 sequences are LNHDA and SQIVND (reference sequence). CDR3 DNA: TGTGCCAGTAGTATGAGGCCCCGGATGGAAGCTTTCTTT. Encoded protein: CASSMRPRMEAFF.

The rearrangement joins TRBV27 to TRBJ2-5; a weak D match, TRBD1 (6 bases). Germline-derived CDR1 and CDR2 are MNHEY and SMNVEV (reference sequence). The CDR3 has 14 residues. V was trimmed by 3 bases and J by 0 bases, leaving 8 bases between them. Written as DNA, the CDR3 is TGTGCCAGCAGTTTGACAGGTTACCAAGAGACCCAGTACTTC. This codes for CASSLTGYQETQYF.

The rearrangement joins TRBV19 to TRBJ1-1; 8 bases match TRBD1. The germline V gene encodes CDR1 LNHDA and CDR2 SQIVND (reference sequence). With V trimmed by 7 bases and J by 0 bases, 4 bases remained unmatched. The CDR3 loop spans 14 amino acids. Here the CDR3 reads CASTMTGVNTEAFF. The CDR3 DNA reads as TGTGCCAGTACCATGACAGGGGTGAACACTGAAGCTTTCTTT.

This rearrangement joins TRBV25-1 to TRBJ1-1; perhaps TRBD1 as D (6 bases). The CDR3 is made up of 12 amino acids. CDR1 is MGHDK, CDR2 SYGVNS, per germline. The V end was cut by 6 bases, the J end by 5 bases, with 10 bases between. The CDR3 protein is CASSLTGTEAFF. The CDR3 DNA reads TGTGCCAGCAGCCTCACAGGGACTGAAGCTTTCTTT.

This clone is a singleton in its sample. This chain joins TRBV10-3 and TRBJ2-2; D not resolved. With 3 bases removed from V and 1 base from J, the gap between germline ends came to 6 bases. This CDR3 region has 14 residues. The germline gives CDR1 ENHRY, CDR2 SYGVKD. For the CDR3, the DNA is TGTGCCATCAGTGAACTAAAGAACACCGGGGAGCTGTTTTTT. Protein: CAISELKNTGELFF.

The sample holds one count of this clone. The rearrangement joins TRBV13 to TRBJ1-5, with no clear D. The CDR3 has 12 amino acids. CDR1 is PRHDT, CDR2 FYEKMQ, per germline (reference sequence). The ends were cut back, 3 bases at V and 7 bases at J, with 7 bases in the middle. CDR3 in DNA: TGTGCCAGCAGCTTGCCGGGACAGCCCCAGCATTTT. Translated: CASSLPGQPQHF.

V and J are TRBV5-6 and TRBJ2-1; TRBD2 matches 9 bases. Germline-derived CDR1 and CDR2 are SGHDT and YYEEEE. The CDR3 covers 15 residues. V was clipped by 3 bases and J by 7 bases; unmatched bases: 8. The CDR3 nucleotides read TGTGCCAGCAGCTCCGGGACTAGCTTTTTAAATGAGCAGTTCTTC. Protein product: CASSSGTSFLNEQFF.

A word on this clone: At the DNA level, this CDR3 is encoded by other sequences in the same sample as well. The chain recombines TRBV9 with TRBJ2-7, with D possibly being TRBD1 or TRBD2 (6 bases each). The V gene lost 0 bases and the J gene lost 3 bases, with 10 bases spanning the gap. The CDR3 sequence is 14 residues long. Germline assignment: CDR1 SGDLS and CDR2 YYNGEE. The CDR3 nucleotides are TGTGCCAGCAGCGTAGGGGGGGCCGGCTACGAGCAGTACTTC. Encoded protein: CASSVGGAGYEQYF. Supplemented by reference TRBV9 and TRBJ2-7, the full variable domain reads DSGVTQTPKHLITATGQRVTLRCSPRSGDLSVYWYQQSLDQGLQFLIQYYNGEERAKGNILERFSAQQFPDLHSELNLSSLELGDSALYFCASSVGGAGYEQYFGPGTRLTVT.

The chain is built from TRBV5-6 and TRBJ2-7, with a possible D match to TRBD2 (5 bases). Deletions cut 0 bases from V and 6 bases from J, with 7 bases between. The CDR3 totals 12 residues. The V gene's germline CDR1 is SGHDT and CDR2 YYEEEE. CDR3 in DNA: TGTGCCAGCAGCTTGGCGGGGTTCGAGCAGTACTTC. Its translation: CASSLAGFEQYF.

This clone has a single count. The chain carries TRBV7-6 and TRBJ2-3; no definite D call. Trimming took off 1 base at V and 9 bases at J, with 5 bases between the two ends. In germline, CDR1 is SGHVS, CDR2 FNYEAQ. The CDR3 runs to 11 residues. CDR3 DNA: TGTGCCAGCAGCTTAGGTTTCACGCAGTATTTT. It yields the protein CASSLGFTQYF. Combining the CDR3 with reference TRBV7-6 and TRBJ2-3 gives the whole variable domain GAGVSQSPRYKVTKRGQDVALRCDPISGHVSLYWYRQALGQGPEFLTYFNYEAQQDKSGLPNDRFSAERPEGSISTLTIQRTEQRDSAMYRCASSLGFTQYFGPGTRLTVL.

The chain employs TRBV10-3 and TRBJ1-2; 10 positions agree with TRBD1. CDR1 and CDR2 from the germline V gene are ENHRY and SYGVKD. This CDR3 region has 15 residues. V lost 8 bases to trimming and J lost 6 bases; unmatched junction nucleotides: 12. The DNA for the CDR3 is TGTGCCATCGAGGCCTCGACAGGGGGCAAGGATGGCTACACCTTC. Protein: CAIEASTGGKDGYTF.

J is TRBJ2-7 and V is TRBV7-9; D gene uncertain. V was cut by 4 bases and J by 5 bases, with 9 bases left in between. The CDR3 runs 12 residues. Germline CDR1 SEHNR, CDR2 FQNEAQ (reference sequence). CDR3: CASSSPLHEQYF. DNA of the CDR3: TGTGCCAGCAGCTCCCCTCTCCACGAGCAGTACTTC.

The V call is TRBV2, the J call TRBJ2-1; D perhaps matches TRBD1 (6 bases). Germline V gene lookup returns CDR1 SNHLY and CDR2 FYNNEI. The germline V and J ends were trimmed by 10 bases and 7 bases, with 14 bases remaining between them. The CDR3 covers 12 residues. The CDR3 here is CANELRGNEQFF. CDR3 sequence (DNA): TGTGCCAACGAACTCAGGGGTAATGAGCAGTTCTTC.

The chain carries TRBV6-1 and TRBJ2-1; unclear D gene. CDR3 size: 14 residues. CDR1 and CDR2 from the germline V gene are MNHNS and SASEGT. V lost 10 bases and J lost 3, with 16 bases in between. The CDR3 nucleotides are TGTGCCACACGACGCGAGACTGGCTACAATGAGCAGTTCTTC. Translation: CATRRETGYNEQFF.

V and J are TRBV4-2 and TRBJ2-4; TRBD1 might be the D (5 bases). Germline V gene data show CDR1 as LGHNA and CDR2 as YNFKEQ. Trimming shortened V by 2 bases and J by 4 bases, and 9 bases separated the two germline ends. This CDR3 has 14 residues. The CDR3 nucleotides are TGTGCCAGCAGCCAAAGACAGATTAAAAACATTCAGTACTTC. Translation: CASSQRQIKNIQYF.

J is TRBJ1-1 and V is TRBV19, with D possibly TRBD1 on 5 matching bases. The CDR3 spans 17 residues. The V end was cut by 0 bases, the J end by 5 bases, with 19 bases between. Germline V gene lookup returns CDR1 LNHDA and CDR2 SQIVND (reference sequence). The DNA of the CDR3 is TGTGCCAGTAGTATAGATTTTTTTATGTTTGGGGGGACTGAAGCTTTCTTT. Protein sequence: CASSIDFFMFGGTEAFF.

The V and J genes are TRBV18 and TRBJ2-1; 7 positions agree with TRBD2. The CDR3 runs to 14 residues. V lost 2 bases to trimming and J lost 6 bases; unmatched junction nucleotides: 4. Germline-derived CDR1 and CDR2 are KGHSH and LQKENI. CDR3 coding DNA: TGTGCCAGCTCACCAATGACTAGCTTCAATGAGCAGTTCTTC. Protein: CASSPMTSFNEQFF. Full variable domain (rest looked up from reference TRBV18 and TRBJ2-1): NAGVMQNPRHLVRRRGQEARLRCSPMKGHSHVYWYRQLPEEGLKFMVYLQKENIIDESGMPKERFSAEFPKEGPSILRIQQVVRGDSAAYFCASSPMTSFNEQFFGPGTRLTVL.